Shown below are 31 T cell receptor beta chains from a single sample sequenced in a study of blood T cell repertoires in COVID-19. Generated by immunoSEQ multiplex PCR, the TCRdb table keeps only in-frame clones and is missing some. The data show about 370,000 clones, more than 70% seen once. The sequencing sample was made of peripheral blood. These receptors came from a woman aged 25 to 39 with COVID-19, enrolled during active disease.

CDR3 amino acids: CASSEGLAGGHETQYF. The CDR3 region has the DNA TGTGCCAGCAGTGAAGGATTAGCGGGAGGGCATGAGACCCAGTACTTC. This sequence joins TRBV6-1 and TRBJ2-5; 11 positions agree with TRBD2. Germline V gene lookup returns CDR1 MNHNS and CDR2 SASEGT. The CDR3 is made up of 16 amino acids. V gave up 1 base and J gave up 5 bases; unmatched junction bases: 6.

J is TRBJ2-2 and V is TRBV10-2, with 10 bases aligning to TRBD1. The CDR3 length is 16 residues. CDR1 is WSHSY and CDR2 is SAAADI in the germline V gene. V lost 3 bases, J lost 5 bases, and 6 bases stayed unmatched. The CDR3, as DNA: TGCGCCAGCAGTGAAAGACAGGGGGCAGGGACCGGGGAGCTGTTTTTT. This codes for CASSERQGAGTGELFF.

The chain links TRBV10-3 to TRBJ1-1; D possibly corresponds to TRBD1 (5 bases). Per the germline V gene, CDR1 is ENHRY and CDR2 is SYGVKD. Trimming removed 8 bases from V and 5 bases from J, with 21 bases in between. This CDR3 is 15 amino acids long. CDR3 DNA: TGTGCCATCGGAAAAATCACAGGAGCGGGGACTGAAGCTTTCTTT. Its translation is CAIGKITGAGTEAFF.

The gene calls are TRBV11-2 and TRBJ2-7, with 7 bases identical to TRBD2. The ends lost 1 base at V and 4 bases at J; junction bases unmatched: 13. This CDR3 spans 17 amino acids. Germline V gene lookup returns CDR1 SGHAT and CDR2 FQNNGV. Written as DNA, the CDR3 is TGTGCCAGCAGCTTAGGTTCGCGGCGGGAGTACGCTTACGAGCAGTACGTC. The encoded protein is CASSLGSRREYAYEQYV.

The chain employs TRBV7-8 and TRBJ1-1; a weak D match, TRBD1 (5 bases). Trimming removed 1 base from V and 3 bases from J, with 12 bases in between. Germline CDR1 is SGHVS and CDR2 is FQNEAQ. The CDR3 length is 15 residues. In nucleotides, the CDR3 is TGTGCCAGCAGCTTAGTGACGGGGGTGTACACTGAAGCTTTCTTT. Its protein is CASSLVTGVYTEAFF.

This chain links TRBV5-4 with TRBJ2-3, with TRBD2 as a possible D gene (6 bases). Trimming shortened V by 4 bases and J by 0 bases, and 15 bases separated the two germline ends. This CDR3 is 16 amino acids long. Looked up from germline, CDR1 is SGHNT and CDR2 is YYREEE (reference sequence). The CDR3 loop reads CASSPGLLQSTDTQYF. The DNA for the CDR3 is TGTGCCAGCAGCCCGGGACTCCTTCAGAGCACAGATACGCAGTATTTT.

This sequence joins TRBV13 and TRBJ2-5; the match to TRBD1 covers 8 bases. In germline, CDR1 is PRHDT, CDR2 FYEKMQ (reference sequence). J gave up 4 bases and V 2 bases, and 12 bases lay outside the gene matches. The CDR3 covers 17 residues. The chain's CDR3 is CASSLRSVQGAGETQYF. The CDR3, as DNA: TGTGCCAGCAGCTTAAGAAGCGTGCAGGGGGCGGGAGAGACCCAGTACTTC.

The V gene is TRBV5-1, the J gene TRBJ2-5; 12 nucleotides line up with TRBD2. CDR1 is SGHRS and CDR2 is YFSETQ in the germline V gene. The CDR3 is 17 residues long. V was pared by 6 bases and J by 5 bases, with 14 bases of the junction left unmatched. CDR3 sequence reads: CASTKAMTSGSGETQYF. CDR3 in DNA: TGCGCCAGCACAAAGGCAATGACTAGCGGGAGTGGCGAGACCCAGTACTTC.

The V gene is TRBV15, the J gene TRBJ1-4, with D maybe TRBD1 (5 bases). Germline assignment: CDR1 LNHNV and CDR2 YYDKDF (reference sequence). CDR3 size: 17 residues. V was trimmed by 0 bases and J by 3 bases, leaving 14 bases between them. In DNA, the CDR3 is TGTGCCACCAGCAGAGATCGCCCAGGGCTTGCTAATGAAAAACTGTTTTTT. Amino acids: CATSRDRPGLANEKLFF.

The V and J genes are TRBV11-3 and TRBJ1-1; D may be TRBD1 (5 bases). Trimming shortened V by 0 bases and J by 4 bases, and 12 bases separated the two germline ends. Per germline, CDR1 SGHNT and CDR2 YENEEA. The CDR3 is 15 amino acids. The CDR3 DNA follows: TGTGCCAGCAGCTTAGAGTTCTTGGGGGGCACTGAAGCTTTCTTT. Its translation: CASSLEFLGGTEAFF.

V is TRBV21-1 and J is TRBJ2-1; the listed D gene, TRBD2, was not tested against the DNA. TRBV21-1 is noted as a pseudogene. The CDR3 extends over 17 amino acids. As DNA, the CDR3 is TGTGCCAGCAGCAAAGTTCGGTGCGAGTGCTCCTACAATGAGCAGTTCTTC. This encodes CASSKVRCECSYNEQFF.

The rearrangement links TRBV11-2 to TRBJ2-2; D uncertain. The CDR3 consists of 14 residues. From germline, CDR1 is SGHAT and CDR2 FQNNGV. V lost 3 bases and J lost 6, with 11 bases in between. The CDR3 DNA reads as TGTGCCAGCAGCTTTGGCTCACCAGCCGGGGAGCTGTTTTTT. It translates to CASSFGSPAGELFF.

The chain employs TRBV10-3 and TRBJ1-5; no clear D. From germline, CDR1 is ENHRY and CDR2 SYGVKD. The CDR3 sequence is 13 residues long. The V end lost 3 bases, the J end lost 7 bases, and 10 bases lay between the germline ends. CDR3 nucleotides: TGTGCCATCAGTGACGAGGTTCAACAGCCCCAGCATTTT. Its translation is CAISDEVQQPQHF.

DNA of the CDR3: TGTGCCACAAAAAACACTGAAGCTTTCTTT. Encoded protein: CATKNTEAFF. The genes are TRBV11-2 and TRBJ1-1; D gene ambiguous. The CDR3 runs to 10 residues. Germline CDR1 SGHAT, CDR2 FQNNGV. The ends were cut back, 10 bases at V and 2 bases at J, with 5 bases in the middle.

This chain links TRBV19 with TRBJ1-1, with D tentatively TRBD1 (5 bases). Germline V gene lookup returns CDR1 LNHDA and CDR2 SQIVND (reference sequence). The CDR3 has 15 amino acids. With 1 base removed from V and 0 bases from J, the gap between germline ends came to 9 bases. The DNA of the CDR3 is TGTGCCAGTAGTATAGCCGACAGTGTGAACACTGAAGCTTTCTTT. Translation: CASSIADSVNTEAFF.

The CDR3, as DNA: TGTGCCAGCAGCCTAGGGACAGGGCCTGGGGCCAACGTCCTGACTTTC. Translated, it gives CASSLGTGPGANVLTF. The rearrangement joins TRBV7-9 to TRBJ2-6; 9 bases map to TRBD1. Germline V gene lookup returns CDR1 SEHNR and CDR2 FQNEAQ (reference sequence). Trimming cost V 5 bases and J 2 bases; bases outside gene matches: 4. This CDR3 is built from 16 residues.

The rearrangement uses TRBV28 and TRBJ2-5, with D possibly matching TRBD2 (6 bases). Trimming took off 6 bases at V and 1 base at J, with 15 bases between the two ends. The V gene's germline CDR1 is MDHEN and CDR2 SYDVKM. The CDR3 totals 15 residues. The CDR3 bases are TGTGCCAGCAGCCGAGGGGCAGCGGGCCAAGAGACCCAGTACTTC. Its protein is CASSRGAAGQETQYF. Together with reference TRBV28 and TRBJ2-5, the CDR3 gives the full variable domain: DVKVTQSSRYLVKRTGEKVFLECVQDMDHENMFWYRQDPGLGLRLIYFSYDVKMKEKGDIPEGYSVSREKKERFSLILESASTNQTSMYLCASSRGAAGQETQYFGPGTRLLVL.

This chain's CDR3 is CASSLVLGGGYEQYV. The CDR3 coding sequence is TGTGCCAGCAGCTTAGTTTTGGGTGGCGGTTACGAGCAGTACGTC. The V and J genes are TRBV7-9 and TRBJ2-7; no definite D call. Germline CDR1 SEHNR, CDR2 FQNEAQ (reference sequence). Between the trimmed V and J ends, which lost 1 base and 4 bases, there was a span of 14 bases. The CDR3 runs 15 residues.

The chain combines TRBV7-2 with TRBJ1-2; a weak D match, TRBD1 (5 bases). Germline lookup yields CDR1 SGHTA and CDR2 FQGNSA. V dropped 1 base and J dropped 6 bases, with 12 bases sitting between them. The CDR3 is 14 residues long. The CDR3 here is CASSLVGGVDGYTF. The CDR3 DNA follows: TGTGCCAGCAGCTTAGTGGGGGGGGTAGATGGCTACACCTTC. Full variable domain (remainder filled in from reference TRBV7-2 and TRBJ1-2): GAGVSQSPSNKVTEKGKDVELRCDPISGHTALYWYRQSLGQGLEFLIYFQGNSAPDKSGLPSDRFSAERTGGSVSTLTIQRTQQEDSAVYLCASSLVGGVDGYTFGSGTRLTVV.

This sequence joins TRBV20-1 and TRBJ1-5; D unresolved. Trimming removed 3 bases at V and 4 bases at J, with 13 bases between. The CDR3 totals 14 residues. Looked up from germline, CDR1 is DFQATT and CDR2 is SNEGSKA (reference sequence). CDR3 sequence: CSASEGVGNQPQHF. CDR3 DNA sequence: TGCAGTGCTAGTGAGGGCGTTGGAAATCAGCCCCAGCATTTT.

The chain joins TRBV7-9 to TRBJ2-7; maybe TRBD1 (6 bases). CDR3 length: 13 amino acids. V dropped 5 bases and J dropped 5 bases, with 13 bases sitting between them. Germline CDR1 is SEHNR and CDR2 is FQNEAQ (reference sequence). The CDR3 spells CASSGRDIHEQYF. CDR3 coding DNA: TGTGCCAGCAGCGGCCGGGACATCCACGAGCAGTACTTC.

In its sample, this clone was seen a few times. The chain carries TRBV3-1 (or the pseudogene TRBV3-2) and TRBJ1-2, with TRBD1 as a possible D gene (5 bases). Trimming took 0 bases from V and 4 from J, leaving 15 bases between them. CDR1 LGHDT and CDR2 YNNKEL come from the germline V gene (reference sequence). The CDR3 length is 16 residues. CDR3 region: CASSQDPSTARYGYTF. The CDR3 DNA reads TGTGCCAGCAGCCAAGACCCCTCGACAGCTCGCTATGGCTACACCTTC.

The chain links TRBV2 to TRBJ1-5; TRBD1 agrees at 10 bases. The CDR3 contains 15 residues. V lost 1 base and J lost 6; bases outside the gene matches: 3. Germline-derived CDR1 and CDR2 are SNHLY and FYNNEI. The CDR3 DNA reads as TGTGCCAGCAGTGAAGTCGGGACAGGGGTTCAGCCCCAGCATTTT. As protein: CASSEVGTGVQPQHF.

V and J are TRBV6-5 and TRBJ2-7, with 7 bases matching TRBD2. The CDR3 is 14 residues long. Losses at the gene ends were 11 bases for V and 1 base for J; bases not matched to a gene: 11. CDR1 and CDR2 (germline): MNHEY, SVGAGI. The CDR3 loop is CASGRTSGSYEQYV. The CDR3 coding sequence is TGTGCCTCCGGGAGGACTAGTGGTTCCTACGAGCAGTACGTC.

The gene calls are TRBV11-3 and TRBJ1-4, with TRBD1 matching 8 bases. The length of the CDR3 is 16 residues. The junction had 8 bases not matched to a gene; V was cut back by 1 base and J by 7 bases. CDR1 is SGHNT and CDR2 is YENEEA in the germline V gene. CDR3 residues: CASSLGVQGAGEKLFF. CDR3 nucleotides: TGTGCCAGCAGCTTAGGAGTGCAGGGGGCTGGTGAAAAACTGTTTTTT.

In its sample, this clone was seen once. V gene TRBV6-5 combines with J gene TRBJ1-1; 7 nucleotides line up with TRBD1. The CDR3 has 11 residues. Trimming took 6 bases from V and 11 from J; bases not matched to a gene: 6. Germline lookup yields CDR1 MNHEY and CDR2 SVGAGI. The CDR3 DNA reads TGTGCCAGCAGGACAGGGCTCAACGCTTTCTTT. Amino acids: CASRTGLNAFF.

The chain employs TRBV2 and TRBJ1-4; no firm D call. V was trimmed by 6 bases and J by 2 bases, leaving 10 bases between them. This CDR3 spans 14 amino acids. The germline CDR1 and CDR2 sequences are SNHLY and FYNNEI. Here the CDR3 reads CASRSDGTNEKLFF. The CDR3 nucleotides read TGTGCCAGCAGATCCGACGGGACTAATGAAAAACTGTTTTTT.

The chain links TRBV19 to TRBJ2-5; the match to TRBD1 covers 9 bases. Germline CDR1 is LNHDA and CDR2 is SQIVND (reference sequence). This CDR3 is built from 14 residues. V trimming: 5 bases; J trimming: 4 bases; junction bases outside the gene matches: 5. The CDR3 nucleotides are TGTGCCAGTAGTGAGGACAGGGGTGGAGAGACCCAGTACTTC. Amino acids: CASSEDRGGETQYF.

This chain links TRBV7-9 with TRBJ2-5, with 9 bases identical to TRBD1. The V segment lost 5 bases and the J segment 5 bases; nucleotides outside the gene matches: 9. Germline CDR1 reads SEHNR; CDR2 reads FQNEAQ (reference sequence). CDR3 length: 15 amino acids. This CDR3 is CASSAGQGYGETQYF. CDR3 sequence (DNA): TGTGCCAGCAGCGCGGGACAGGGATATGGGGAGACCCAGTACTTC.

The chain carries TRBV7-9 and TRBJ2-7, with TRBD1 matching 10 bases. CDR1 SEHNR and CDR2 FQNEAQ come from the germline V gene (reference sequence). The CDR3 is made up of 14 amino acids. The junction had 7 bases not matched to a gene; V was cut back by 5 bases and J by 6 bases. The CDR3: CASSVLGQGGEQYF. In DNA, the CDR3 is TGTGCCAGCAGCGTCCTTGGACAGGGGGGCGAGCAGTACTTC.

The genes are TRBV19 and TRBJ1-2; 9 nucleotides line up with TRBD1. Germline CDR1 LNHDA, CDR2 SQIVND (reference sequence). The CDR3 consists of 15 residues. The V segment lost 0 bases and the J segment 8 bases; nucleotides outside the gene matches: 7. CDR3 amino acids: CASSIDWTGDRGYTF. CDR3 DNA sequence: TGTGCCAGTAGTATAGATTGGACAGGGGACAGGGGCTACACCTTC.